This is a list of T cell receptor beta chains from one sample in a study of T cells in Graves' hyperthyroidism and ophthalmopathy. TCRdb passed the multiplex PCR reads through MiXCR, listing each CDR3 protein once. The sample includes more than 500,000 distinct CDR3 sequences, about 16% seen only once; the top ten take 29%. The sample consisted of blood. The source is a woman younger than 45 with Graves' ophthalmopathy. The CDR3 runs from the conserved cysteine through the conserved F or W. Each record gives: J gene, V gene, clone size, D gene, CDR3 DNA, CDR3 protein. A D gene is named only where the DNA matches it firmly. Not all rows give a size; the values are once, few, many and, for expanded clones, a class.

J gene: TRBJ2-1
V gene: TRBV6-5
clone size: NA
D gene: TRBD2
CDR3 DNA: TGTGCCAGCAGTTACAGGGGGGCTAGCGGGCCGAATGAGCAGTTCTTC
CDR3 protein: CASSYRGASGPNEQFF

J gene: TRBJ2-2
V gene: TRBV20-1
clone size: NA
D gene: TRBD2
CDR3 DNA: TGCAGTGCTAGAGATCTTCGGGGACTAGCGGCGAACACCGGGGAGCTGTTTTTT
CDR3 protein: CSARDLRGLAANTGELFF

J gene: TRBJ2-3
V gene: TRBV20-1
clone size: few
D gene: TRBD2
CDR3 DNA: TGCAGTGCTAGAGAATTTAGCGGGACACCAGATACGCAGTATTTT
CDR3 protein: CSAREFSGTPDTQYF

J gene: TRBJ1-4
V gene: TRBV5-4
clone size: few
D gene: NA
CDR3 DNA: TGTGCCAGCAGCTTGCGGGGCGCGGGTAATGAAAAACTGTTTTTT
CDR3 protein: CASSLRGAGNEKLFF

J gene: TRBJ2-7
V gene: TRBV30
clone size: many
D gene: TRBD2
CDR3 DNA: TGTGCCTGCCAACCCAATAGCGGGAGTTGGTCCTACGAGCAGTACTTC
CDR3 protein: CACQPNSGSWSYEQYF

J gene: TRBJ2-1
V gene: TRBV6-5
clone size: few
D gene: NA
CDR3 DNA: TGTGCCAGCAGTTACTCCAGGGGACCCTCGGAGAGTGAGCAGTTCTTC
CDR3 protein: CASSYSRGPSESEQFF

J gene: TRBJ2-5
V gene: TRBV28
clone size: few
D gene: NA
CDR3 DNA: TGTGCCAGCAGTTTGGAAGGGACACGGGATCGAGGGACCCAGTACTTC
CDR3 protein: CASSLEGTRDRGTQYF

J gene: TRBJ2-7
V gene: TRBV12-3/TRBV12-4
clone size: many
D gene: NA
CDR3 DNA: TGTGCCAGCAGACCGACAAGTATCCACGAGCAGTACTTC
CDR3 protein: CASRPTSIHEQYF

J gene: TRBJ2-1
V gene: TRBV5-1
clone size: many
D gene: TRBD2
CDR3 DNA: TGCGCCAGCAGCTTGGAGGCGGGAGGGCTTACTGAGCAGTTCTTC
CDR3 protein: CASSLEAGGLTEQFF

J gene: TRBJ2-5
V gene: TRBV5-1
clone size: few
D gene: TRBD2
CDR3 DNA: TGCGCCAGCAGCGAGGCGGGAGTGGAGACCCAGTACTTC
CDR3 protein: CASSEAGVETQYF

J gene: TRBJ2-5
V gene: TRBV9
clone size: many
D gene: NA
CDR3 DNA: TGTGCCAGCAGCAAACTCAGCCGATTGGAAGAGACCCAGTACTTC
CDR3 protein: CASSKLSRLEETQYF

J gene: TRBJ2-3
V gene: TRBV7-2
clone size: many
D gene: TRBD1
CDR3 DNA: TGTGCCAGCAGCTTAGGGGACAGGGGGCGCCCAGATACGCAGTATTTT
CDR3 protein: CASSLGDRGRPDTQYF

J gene: TRBJ2-3
V gene: TRBV20-1
clone size: many
D gene: NA
CDR3 DNA: TGCAGTGCTAGAGCCCGACTGGGGATGGACCCAGATACGCAGTATTTT
CDR3 protein: CSARARLGMDPDTQYF

J gene: TRBJ2-1
V gene: TRBV7-2
clone size: many
D gene: NA
CDR3 DNA: TGTGCCAGCAGACCGGTCGGGAATGAGCAGTTCTTC
CDR3 protein: CASRPVGNEQFF

J gene: TRBJ2-5
V gene: TRBV6-2/TRBV6-3
clone size: few
D gene: NA
CDR3 DNA: TGTGCCATCCGCCGGGACTCAACGCCCCAGTACTTC
CDR3 protein: CAIRRDSTPQYF

J gene: TRBJ2-5
V gene: TRBV24-1
clone size: few
D gene: TRBD2
CDR3 DNA: TGTGCCACCAGTGTGGCCGGGACTATTACCCAGTACTTC
CDR3 protein: CATSVAGTITQYF

J gene: TRBJ1-5
V gene: TRBV20-1
clone size: few
D gene: NA
CDR3 DNA: TGCAGTGCTAGAGATCTTTTGGGCAATCAGCCCCAGCATTTT
CDR3 protein: CSARDLLGNQPQHF

J gene: TRBJ2-7
V gene: TRBV28
clone size: few
D gene: TRBD1
CDR3 DNA: TGTGCCAGCAGGCAACAGGGGAATTACGAGCAGTACTTC
CDR3 protein: CASRQQGNYEQYF

J gene: TRBJ2-2
V gene: TRBV12-3/TRBV12-4
clone size: NA
D gene: NA
CDR3 DNA: NA
CDR3 protein: CASRNSGPSAKNIQYFGAGELFF

J gene: TRBJ1-3
V gene: TRBV15
clone size: few
D gene: NA
CDR3 DNA: TGTGCCACCAGCAGAGAAGGGTGGAACACCATATATTTT
CDR3 protein: CATSREGWNTIYF

J gene: TRBJ2-1
V gene: TRBV11-2
clone size: NA
D gene: TRBD2
CDR3 DNA: TGTGCCAGCAGCTGGGGCCCGTCGGTAGCGGGGGACCAGTTCTTC
CDR3 protein: CASSWGPSVAGDQFF

J gene: TRBJ2-4
V gene: TRBV5-1
clone size: few
D gene: NA
CDR3 DNA: TGCGCCAGCAGCTTGGTCGGCACGACCGGAAACATTCAGTACTTC
CDR3 protein: CASSLVGTTGNIQYF

J gene: TRBJ1-2
V gene: TRBV28
clone size: NA
D gene: NA
CDR3 DNA: TGTGCCAGCAGTCCCGGGGGGGGACTGAATGGCTACACCTTC
CDR3 protein: CASSPGGGLNGYTF

J gene: TRBJ2-7
V gene: TRBV27
clone size: few
D gene: TRBD1
CDR3 DNA: TGTGCCAGCAGACAGACAGGGGGAACCTACGAGCAGTACTTC
CDR3 protein: CASRQTGGTYEQYF

J gene: TRBJ2-5
V gene: TRBV2
clone size: many
D gene: NA
CDR3 DNA: TGTGCCAGCCGTTCCCCGGAGGGAGGAAGGGAGACCCAGTACTTC
CDR3 protein: CASRSPEGGRETQYF

J gene: TRBJ2-2
V gene: TRBV7-9
clone size: NA
D gene: NA
CDR3 DNA: TGTGCCAGCAGCCCTCCGTACACCGGGGAGCTGTTTTTT
CDR3 protein: CASSPPYTGELFF

J gene: TRBJ2-5
V gene: TRBV29-1
clone size: few
D gene: NA
CDR3 DNA: TGCAGCGTTGAAGGGGGGGCCCAAGAGACCCAGTACTTC
CDR3 protein: CSVEGGAQETQYF

J gene: TRBJ1-6
V gene: TRBV5-1
clone size: many
D gene: TRBD1
CDR3 DNA: TGCGCCAGCAGCTTGTCCGGGACAGATCGCTCACCCCTCCACTTT
CDR3 protein: CASSLSGTDRSPLHF

J gene: TRBJ2-1
V gene: TRBV20-1
clone size: few
D gene: NA
CDR3 DNA: TGCAGTGCTAGGGGAATAGCGGAGGGGGGCGATGAGCAGTTCTTC
CDR3 protein: CSARGIAEGGDEQFF

J gene: TRBJ2-7
V gene: TRBV27
clone size: NA
D gene: NA
CDR3 DNA: TGTGCCAGCAGTTTATCGGCAGGGAAGTCCTACGAGCAGTACTTC
CDR3 protein: CASSLSAGKSYEQYF

J gene: TRBJ2-7
V gene: TRBV28
clone size: many
D gene: NA
CDR3 DNA: TGTGCCAGCAGTTATCAGGTCTACGAGCAGTACTTC
CDR3 protein: CASSYQVYEQYF

J gene: TRBJ1-2
V gene: TRBV30
clone size: many
D gene: NA
CDR3 DNA: TGTGCCTGGAGTGTTACTGGGAGGGGTGGCTACACCTTC
CDR3 protein: CAWSVTGRGGYTF

J gene: TRBJ1-5
V gene: TRBV6-2/TRBV6-3
clone size: many
D gene: NA
CDR3 DNA: TGTGCCAGCAGTTCTCCACCTTCTGACTGGTATAGCAATCAGCCCCAGCATTTT
CDR3 protein: CASSSPPSDWYSNQPQHF

J gene: TRBJ2-5
V gene: TRBV27
clone size: few
D gene: NA
CDR3 DNA: TGTGCCAGCAGTTTTATGGGGGCACGGGAGACCCAGTACTTC
CDR3 protein: CASSFMGARETQYF

J gene: TRBJ2-1
V gene: TRBV9
clone size: few
D gene: TRBD2
CDR3 DNA: TGTGCCAGCAGCGTAGATCCTAGCGGGGACAATGAGCAGTTCTTC
CDR3 protein: CASSVDPSGDNEQFF

J gene: TRBJ2-1
V gene: TRBV19
clone size: NA
D gene: NA
CDR3 DNA: TGTGCCAGTAGTTTCCAAACTAGCTCCAAATACAATGAGCAGTTCTTC
CDR3 protein: CASSFQTSSKYNEQFF

J gene: TRBJ2-1
V gene: TRBV12-3/TRBV12-4
clone size: many
D gene: NA
CDR3 DNA: TGTGCCAGCATCCCGTCGTGGCAGGCCAGCTACAATGAGCAGTTCTTC
CDR3 protein: CASIPSWQASYNEQFF

J gene: TRBJ2-1
V gene: TRBV3-1
clone size: many
D gene: NA
CDR3 DNA: TGTGCCAGCAGCCAGCCGCCTAGCGTCTCCTACAATGAGCAGTTCTTC
CDR3 protein: CASSQPPSVSYNEQFF

J gene: TRBJ1-1
V gene: TRBV28
clone size: many
D gene: NA
CDR3 DNA: TGTGCCAGCAGCCCGAGGGACGGTGAAGCTTTCTTT
CDR3 protein: CASSPRDGEAFF

J gene: TRBJ2-3
V gene: TRBV4-1
clone size: few
D gene: NA
CDR3 DNA: TGCGCCAGCAGCCACCCCCCAGGGAGCACAGATACGCAGTATTTT
CDR3 protein: CASSHPPGSTDTQYF

J gene: TRBJ1-4
V gene: TRBV30
clone size: many
D gene: NA
CDR3 DNA: TGTGCCTGGAGTGTGAGGGATGAAAAACTGTTTTTT
CDR3 protein: CAWSVRDEKLFF

J gene: TRBJ2-5
V gene: TRBV30
clone size: many
D gene: TRBD2
CDR3 DNA: TGTGCCTGGAGCCAATGGGGGGGTGCTCTCGAGACCCAGTACTTC
CDR3 protein: CAWSQWGGALETQYF

J gene: TRBJ1-1
V gene: TRBV7-9
clone size: few
D gene: TRBD1
CDR3 DNA: TGTGCCAGCAGTCCCGGACAGGGGGCTTTCACTGAAGCTTTCTTT
CDR3 protein: CASSPGQGAFTEAFF

J gene: TRBJ1-2
V gene: TRBV9
clone size: few
D gene: NA
CDR3 DNA: TGTGCCAGCAGCGTTAAGCACCGGGACACCTTC
CDR3 protein: CASSVKHRDTF

J gene: TRBJ2-5
V gene: TRBV7-2
clone size: many
D gene: NA
CDR3 DNA: TGTGCCAGCAGCGACGATTCCGGACAAGAGACCCAGTACTTC
CDR3 protein: CASSDDSGQETQYF

J gene: TRBJ1-5
V gene: TRBV12-3/TRBV12-4
clone size: many
D gene: TRBD1
CDR3 DNA: TGTGCCAGCAGGTCGGACAGGGCGTTTAACCAGCCCCAGCATTTT
CDR3 protein: CASRSDRAFNQPQHF

J gene: TRBJ1-6
V gene: TRBV7-9
clone size: few
D gene: NA
CDR3 DNA: TGTGCCAGCAGCTTTGATGCCCGGACCCTCCACTTT
CDR3 protein: CASSFDARTLHF

J gene: TRBJ2-1
V gene: TRBV6-2/TRBV6-3
clone size: few
D gene: TRBD1
CDR3 DNA: TGTGCCAGCAGTTACCCGACAGGGCCCAATGAGCAGTTCTTC
CDR3 protein: CASSYPTGPNEQFF

J gene: TRBJ1-1
V gene: TRBV20-1
clone size: many
D gene: TRBD1
CDR3 DNA: TGCAGTGCTAGGGGCGACAGGGGCGAGGCTTTCTTT
CDR3 protein: CSARGDRGEAFF

J gene: TRBJ2-1
V gene: TRBV11-2
clone size: many
D gene: TRBD2
CDR3 DNA: TGTGCCAGCAGCTTAGCCCTGTCGGGACTAGGGACGGATGAGCAGTTCTTC
CDR3 protein: CASSLALSGLGTDEQFF